The 6 T cell receptor beta chains in this list originate from one sample, sequenced in a study of blood T cell repertoires in COVID-19. The repertoire was sequenced with immunoSEQ multiplex PCR; TCRdb's copy has only in-frame clones and lacks some. The data hold about 140,000 clones, with around 84% observed a single time. The sequenced material came from peripheral blood. These receptors were taken from a woman between 50 and 59 years old with acute or convalescent COVID-19.

The V gene is TRBV28, the J gene TRBJ2-7, with D tentatively TRBD1 (6 bases). Trimming removed 3 bases at V and 5 bases at J, with 14 bases between. This CDR3 is built from 14 residues. From germline, CDR1 is MDHEN and CDR2 SYDVKM. CDR3 residues: CASSFTQGAHEQYF. DNA of the CDR3: TGTGCCAGCAGTTTTACACAGGGAGCCCACGAGCAGTACTTC.

The chain links TRBV5-8 to TRBJ2-1; 13 bases agree with TRBD2. This CDR3 has 16 residues. Germline loops: CDR1 SGHTS, CDR2 YDEGEE. Losses at the gene ends were 4 bases for V and 3 bases for J; bases not matched to a gene: 4. CDR3 region: CASSIRLAGGYNEQFF. CDR3 nucleotide sequence: TGTGCCAGCAGCATCCGACTAGCGGGAGGCTACAATGAGCAGTTCTTC.

This chain joins TRBV30 and TRBJ1-4, with D perhaps TRBD1 (6 bases). The germline V gene has CDR1 GTSNPN and CDR2 SVGIG (reference sequence). V lost 3 bases, J lost 6 bases, and 11 bases lay in between. This CDR3 region has 13 residues. The CDR3 sequence is CAWRVGGDEKLFF. CDR3 sequence (DNA): TGTGCCTGGAGGGTAGGGGGGGATGAAAAACTGTTTTTT.

The chain has TRBV28 and TRBJ2-5; D uncertain. V was shortened by 5 bases and J by 0 bases, with 16 bases between the two germline ends. From germline, CDR1 is MDHEN and CDR2 SYDVKM. This CDR3 is built from 16 residues. CDR3 nucleotide sequence: TGTGCCAGCAGTACTATTCAAACGGCGGACCAAGAGACCCAGTACTTC. Translated, it gives CASSTIQTADQETQYF.

Written as DNA, the CDR3 is TGTGCCAGCAGTGACGGACAGTGGACCGGGGAGCTGTTTTTT. It encodes CASSDGQWTGELFF. V is TRBV6-1 and J is TRBJ2-2; TRBD1 might be the D (6 bases). V dropped 3 bases and J dropped 5 bases, with 10 bases sitting between them. The CDR3 covers 14 residues. CDR1 and CDR2 from the germline V gene are MNHNS and SASEGT.

The chain recombines TRBV6-2 or TRBV6-3 with TRBJ2-2; D might be TRBD2 (6 bases). There are 13 residues in the CDR3. The germline V and J ends were trimmed by 4 bases and 6 bases, with 9 bases remaining between them. CDR1 and CDR2 (germline): MNHEY, SVGEGT. The CDR3 loop is CASSSWRAGELFF. For the CDR3, the DNA is TGTGCCAGCAGTTCGTGGAGGGCCGGGGAGCTGTTTTTT.